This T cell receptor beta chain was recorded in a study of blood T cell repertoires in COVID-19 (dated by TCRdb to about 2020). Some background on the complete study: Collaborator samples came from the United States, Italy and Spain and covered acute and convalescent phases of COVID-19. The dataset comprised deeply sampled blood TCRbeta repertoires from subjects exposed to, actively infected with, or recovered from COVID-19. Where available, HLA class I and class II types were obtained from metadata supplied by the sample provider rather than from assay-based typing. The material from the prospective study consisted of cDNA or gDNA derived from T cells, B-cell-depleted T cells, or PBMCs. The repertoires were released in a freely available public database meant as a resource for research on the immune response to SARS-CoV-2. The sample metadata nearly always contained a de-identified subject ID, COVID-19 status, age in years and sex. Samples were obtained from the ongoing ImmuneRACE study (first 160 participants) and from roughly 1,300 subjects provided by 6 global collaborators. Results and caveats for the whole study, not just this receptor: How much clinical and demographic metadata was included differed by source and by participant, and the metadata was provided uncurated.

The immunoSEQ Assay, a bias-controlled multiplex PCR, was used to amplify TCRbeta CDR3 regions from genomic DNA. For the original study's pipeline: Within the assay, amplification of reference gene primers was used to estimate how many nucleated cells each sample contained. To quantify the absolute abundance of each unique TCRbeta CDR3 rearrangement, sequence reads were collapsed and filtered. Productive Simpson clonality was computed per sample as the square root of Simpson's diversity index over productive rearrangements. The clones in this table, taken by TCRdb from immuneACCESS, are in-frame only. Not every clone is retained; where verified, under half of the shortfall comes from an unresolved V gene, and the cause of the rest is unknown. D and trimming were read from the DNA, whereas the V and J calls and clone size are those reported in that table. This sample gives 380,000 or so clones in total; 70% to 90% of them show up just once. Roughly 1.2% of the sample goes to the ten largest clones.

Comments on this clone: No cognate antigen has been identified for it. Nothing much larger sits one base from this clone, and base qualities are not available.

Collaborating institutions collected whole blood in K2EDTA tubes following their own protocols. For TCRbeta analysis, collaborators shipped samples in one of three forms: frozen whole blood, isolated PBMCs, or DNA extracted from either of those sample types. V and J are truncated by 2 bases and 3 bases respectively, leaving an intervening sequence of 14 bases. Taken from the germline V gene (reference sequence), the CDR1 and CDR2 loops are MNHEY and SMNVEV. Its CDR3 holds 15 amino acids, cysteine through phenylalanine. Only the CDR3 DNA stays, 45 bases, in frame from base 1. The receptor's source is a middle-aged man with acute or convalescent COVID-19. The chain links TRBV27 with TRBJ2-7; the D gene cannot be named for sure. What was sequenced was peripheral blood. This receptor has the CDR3 CASSLLWAPNYEQYF. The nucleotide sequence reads TGTGCCAGCAGTTTACTGTGGGCCCCCAACTACGAGCAGTACTTC.